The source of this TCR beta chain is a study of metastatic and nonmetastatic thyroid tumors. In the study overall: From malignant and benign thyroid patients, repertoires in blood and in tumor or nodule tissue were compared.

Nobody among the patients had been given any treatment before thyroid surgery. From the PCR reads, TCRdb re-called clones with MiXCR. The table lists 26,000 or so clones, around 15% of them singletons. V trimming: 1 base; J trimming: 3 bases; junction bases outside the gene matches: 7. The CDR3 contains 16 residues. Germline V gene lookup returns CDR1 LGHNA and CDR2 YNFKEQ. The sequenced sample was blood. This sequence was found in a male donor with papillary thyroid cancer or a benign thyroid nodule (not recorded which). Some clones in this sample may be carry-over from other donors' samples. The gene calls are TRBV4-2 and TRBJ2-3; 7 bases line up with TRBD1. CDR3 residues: CASSQGDRVGTDTQYF. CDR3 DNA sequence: TGTGCCAGCAGCCAAGGAGACAGGGTAGGGACAGATACGCAGTATTTT.